The next 9 T cell receptor beta chains were all read from a single sample in a study of human T cells and chemical hapten exposure. Time point in this sample: patch test 2, 6 weeks after DPC sensitization. Stated treatment: therapeutic diphenylcyclopropenone sensitization with weekly scalp DPC. TCRdb analysed the RACE reads with MiXCR anew, one entry per CDR3 protein. The table lists about 110,000 distinct CDR3 sequences, approximately 8.8% of them singletons. The material sequenced was whole blood, taken in connection with sensitization to the hapten diphenylcyclopropenone (DPC). Receptor source: a woman aged 40 to 50 with alopecia areata. Some clones in this sample may be carry-over from other donors' samples.

This clonotype was counted a few times. This chain joins TRBV7-2 and TRBJ2-5; tentatively, D is TRBD2 (5 bases). CDR3 size: 14 residues. V was trimmed by 2 bases and J by 2 bases, leaving 9 bases between them. CDR1 and CDR2 from the germline V gene are SGHTA and FQGNSA. CDR3 residues: CASSLYRGQETQYF. CDR3 DNA sequence: TGTGCCAGCAGCTTATACCGAGGGCAAGAGACCCAGTACTTC.

Remarks on this clonotype: A much larger clonotype is one base distant, so this may be a read error. The gene calls are TRBV11-3 and TRBJ2-5; no reliable D call. CDR1 and CDR2 from the germline V gene are SGHNT and YENEEA. The CDR3 has 11 residues. V lost 4 bases and J lost 1, with 1 base in between. The CDR3 loop is CASSCQETQYF. CDR3 DNA: TGTGCCAGCAGCTGCCAAGAGACCCAGTACTTC.

This clonotype has more than one count but fewer than ten. The chain is built from TRBV5-1 and TRBJ2-3; D is unresolved. The CDR3 runs to 14 residues. Looked up from germline, CDR1 is SGHRS and CDR2 is YFSETQ. The V end lost 5 bases, the J end lost 6 bases, and 16 bases lay between the germline ends. CDR3 residues: CASSNFLGADTQYF. In nucleotides, the CDR3 is TGCGCCAGCAGTAACTTTCTAGGTGCGGATACGCAGTATTTT.

This chain joins TRBV12-3 or TRBV12-4 and TRBJ2-3; D is unclear. CDR3 length: 12 residues. V was trimmed by 8 bases and J by 6 bases, leaving 12 bases between them. This chain's CDR3 is CASGGEGDTQYF. In DNA form, the CDR3 reads TGTGCCAGCGGTGGGGAAGGGGATACGCAGTATTTT.

This clonotype was found many times. V is TRBV7-2 and J is TRBJ1-3; 7 bases fit TRBD1. The CDR3 runs 14 residues. Looked up from germline, CDR1 is SGHTA and CDR2 is FQGNSA. Trimming at V came to 6 bases and at J to 4 bases, leaving 6 bases not matched to a gene. The CDR3, as DNA: TGTGCCAGCAGTCAGGGGGTAGGAGGAAACACCATATATTTT. Its protein product is CASSQGVGGNTIYF.

This clonotype was recorded many times. This chain connects TRBV29-1 to TRBJ1-5; 8 bases line up with TRBD1. CDR1 is SQVTM, CDR2 ANQGSEA, per germline. Trimming cost V 4 bases and J 6 bases; bases outside gene matches: 8. CDR3 length equals 14 residues. In DNA, the CDR3 is TGCAGCGTTGCGGTAGCAGGGGGCGGTCAGCCCCAGCATTTT. The encoded protein is CSVAVAGGGQPQHF.

This chain connects TRBV6-6 to TRBJ1-5, with 10 bases matching TRBD1. Germline CDR1 MNHNY, CDR2 SVGAGI (reference sequence). This CDR3 spans 16 amino acids. The V segment lost 6 bases and the J segment 4 bases; nucleotides outside the gene matches: 9. CDR3 loop: CASSPQTGGGNQPQHF. In DNA, the CDR3 is TGTGCCAGCAGCCCACAGACAGGGGGCGGGAATCAGCCCCAGCATTTT.

This clonotype was counted many times. This chain uses TRBV12-3 or TRBV12-4 with TRBJ2-1, with D perhaps matching TRBD2 (6 bases). With 5 bases removed from V and 5 bases from J, the gap between germline ends came to 22 bases. The length of the CDR3 is 17 residues. CDR3 in DNA: TGTGCCAGCAGTCACCCCGTCTCGGGACTGGTCAACAATGAGCAGTTCTTC. It translates to CASSHPVSGLVNNEQFF.

The sample holds many counts of this clonotype. The chain recombines TRBV3-1 with TRBJ1-2; tentative D call: TRBD1 (5 bases). The CDR3 has 14 amino acids. Trimming left V 1 base short and J 4 bases short, with 10 bases between. Per the germline V gene, CDR1 is LGHDT and CDR2 is YNNKEL (reference sequence). For the CDR3, the DNA is TGTGCCAGCAGCCAAGGGGGACGGATCTATGGCTACACCTTC. Translated: CASSQGGRIYGYTF. Looking up the rest from reference TRBV3-1 and TRBJ1-2 gives the full variable domain: DTAVSQTPKYLVTQMGNDKSIKCEQNLGHDTMYWYKQDSKKFLKIMFSYNNKELIINETVPNRFSPKSPDKAHLNLHINSLELGDSAVYFCASSQGGRIYGYTFGSGTRLTVV.